This TCR beta chain is drawn from a study of T cell repertoires in cytomegalovirus infection. Study context: Based on public TCR beta signatures, there were indications of CMV infection and of a matching HLA type.

Trimming removed 6 bases at V and 4 bases at J, with 15 bases between. Germline-derived CDR1 and CDR2 are SGHAT and FQNNGV. This CDR3 comprises 14 residues. On this clonotype: Its target is not known.

TCRdb recomputed calls from the reads with MiXCR, one row per CDR3 protein. The sample records 570,000 or so distinct CDR3 sequences, roughly 43% being singletons. The source was cultured PBMCs, collected from culture after CMV antigen stimulation. The TCR sequence derives from a human donor in good health (CMV status not recorded). Some clones in this sample may be carry-over from other donors' samples. The chain combines TRBV11-2 with TRBJ1-2; possible D gene TRBD1, 5 bases. Written as DNA, the CDR3 is TGTGCCAGCAGGGCGCCCGGGCAGGGCTATGGCTACACCTTC. Amino acid sequence: CASRAPGQGYGYTF.